This T cell receptor beta chain came from a study of post-analysis software for immune sequencing data. CDR3 length equals 15 residues. The V and J ends lost 1 base and 0 bases respectively, with 7 bases between them. Germline CDR1 reads MNHNS; CDR2 reads SASEGT. Unique-molecular-identifier-tagged TCR beta cDNA libraries were used. TCRdb independently ran MiXCR on the PCR reads; one entry per CDR3 protein. This table has around 400,000 distinct CDR3 sequences, about a third appearing once. Study-wide results and caveats: Roughly 5 TRBV segments (TRBV5-6, TRBV5-1 and TRBV20-1 among them) occurred more frequently in patients than in controls. F measure showed strong co-clustering of same-batch samples.

Comments on this clonotype: Its target is unknown.

What was sequenced was blood. The TCR originated in a girl aged 10-17 years with multiple sclerosis. The rearrangement joins TRBV6-1 to TRBJ1-5; no clear D. The CDR3 nucleotides read TGTGCCAGCAGTGAAGGCGGTCATAGCAATCAGCCCCAGCATTTT. Protein: CASSEGGHSNQPQHF.